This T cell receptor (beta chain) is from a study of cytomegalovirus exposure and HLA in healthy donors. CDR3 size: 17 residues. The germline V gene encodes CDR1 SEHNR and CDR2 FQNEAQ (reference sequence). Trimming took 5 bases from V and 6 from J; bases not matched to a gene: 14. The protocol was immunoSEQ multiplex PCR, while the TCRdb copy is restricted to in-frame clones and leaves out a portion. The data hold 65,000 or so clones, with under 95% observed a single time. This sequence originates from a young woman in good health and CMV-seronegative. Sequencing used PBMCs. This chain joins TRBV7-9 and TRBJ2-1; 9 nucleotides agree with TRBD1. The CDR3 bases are TGTGCCAGCAGCCTATCACAGGGGGCTCATCTACCCAATGAGCAGTTCTTC. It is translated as CASSLSQGAHLPNEQFF.